Listed here are 3 T cell receptor beta chains from one sample, sequenced in a study of CD8 T cells in Susac syndrome. It was with random hexamers that about 0.45 to 1 ug RNA was reverse transcribed. TCRdb itself ran the immunoSEQ multiplex PCR reads through MiXCR, one entry per CDR3 protein. This sample yields around 130,000 distinct CDR3 sequences, of which around 94% are seen a single time; approximately 0.13% belongs to the top ten. What was sequenced was CD4+ T cells from PBMCs. These receptors all stem from a human donor with multiple sclerosis.

The V and J genes are TRBV18 and TRBJ2-2; 13 bases are a match to TRBD2. J gave up 5 bases and V 1 base, and 7 bases lay outside the gene matches. The CDR3 runs 18 residues. Germline CDR1 KGHSH, CDR2 LQKENI. The CDR3 sequence: CASSPQRLAGGRTGELFF. The CDR3 DNA follows: TGTGCCAGCTCACCACAAAGACTAGCGGGAGGAAGAACCGGGGAGCTGTTTTTT. Supplemented by reference TRBV18 and TRBJ2-2, the full variable domain reads NAGVMQNPRHLVRRRGQEARLRCSPMKGHSHVYWYRQLPEEGLKFMVYLQKENIIDESGMPKERFSAEFPKEGPSILRIQQVVRGDSAAYFCASSPQRLAGGRTGELFFGEGSRLTVL.

This sequence joins TRBV6-5 and TRBJ1-2; no definite D call. CDR3 size: 13 residues. Germline CDR1 reads MNHEY; CDR2 reads SVGAGI. Trimming pared 1 base from V and 3 bases from J, leaving 6 bases between. CDR3 bases: TGTGCCAGCAGTTACTGGCAGGACTATGGCTACACCTTC. Protein sequence: CASSYWQDYGYTF.

The chain joins TRBV10-3 to TRBJ2-5; tentatively, D is TRBD1 (6 bases). The CDR3 covers 13 residues. In germline, CDR1 is ENHRY, CDR2 SYGVKD. Trimming removed 11 bases from V and 2 bases from J, with 15 bases in between. The CDR3 sequence: CASRPQGQETQYF. CDR3 sequence (DNA): TGTGCCTCCCGCCCCCAGGGGCAAGAGACCCAGTACTTC.